The 32 T cell receptor beta chains reported below all come from one sample, sequenced in a study of blood T cell repertoires in COVID-19. Using immunoSEQ multiplex PCR, the repertoire was profiled, and TCRdb retains in-frame clones only, with some absent. The sample carries 70,000 or so clones, over 75% recorded once. What was sequenced was peripheral blood. All receptors come from a man at least 80 years old with acute or convalescent COVID-19.

The rearrangement joins TRBV27 to TRBJ2-7; 7 nucleotides agree with TRBD2. The CDR3 contains 17 residues. Germline V CDR1 and CDR2: MNHEY, SMNVEV (reference sequence). V lost 2 bases to trimming and J lost 1 base; unmatched junction nucleotides: 11. CDR3 DNA sequence: TGTGCCAGCAGTTTAAAAGGCCTAGCGGTCCCTTCCTACGAGCAGTACTTC. Its protein is CASSLKGLAVPSYEQYF.

The table lists this clone with a few counts. The V gene is TRBV13, the J gene TRBJ2-7; 11 positions match TRBD2. V was clipped by 3 bases and J by 2 bases; unmatched bases: 12. This CDR3 contains 18 residues. Per the germline V gene, CDR1 is PRHDT and CDR2 is FYEKMQ (reference sequence). This CDR3 reads CASSLRGGPGLAAYEQYF. The CDR3 DNA reads TGTGCCAGCAGCTTGAGGGGAGGACCGGGACTAGCGGCCTACGAGCAGTACTTC.

The table lists this clone with a count of one. The genes are TRBV9 and TRBJ2-4, with a possible D match to TRBD2 (5 bases). The V end lost 3 bases, the J end lost 2 bases, and 6 bases lay between the germline ends. From germline, CDR1 is SGDLS and CDR2 YYNGEE. CDR3 size: 13 residues. For the CDR3, the DNA is TGTGCCAGCAGCGCGGGATCCAAAAACATTCAGTACTTC. It yields the protein CASSAGSKNIQYF.

The J gene is TRBJ2-3, the V gene TRBV14; TRBD1 is a possible D gene (5 bases). CDR3 length equals 17 residues. V dropped 1 base and J dropped 2 bases, with 16 bases sitting between them. Germline V gives CDR1 SGHDN, CDR2 FVKESK. CDR3 sequence: CASSQGIRGTYTDTQYF. In DNA form, the CDR3 reads TGTGCCAGCAGCCAAGGCATAAGGGGCACTTACACAGATACGCAGTATTTT.

The gene calls are TRBV24-1 and TRBJ2-3, with D tentatively TRBD2 (6 bases). V lost 5 bases and J 1 base, leaving 12 bases between the germline ends. The CDR3 sequence is 15 residues long. Germline V gene sequence: CDR1 KGHDR, CDR2 SFDVKD. The CDR3 region has the DNA TGTGCCACCAGTGGTATTAAGCGGGGCACAGATACGCAGTATTTT. Protein product: CATSGIKRGTDTQYF.

This clone was recorded only once. V usage is TRBV29-1 and J usage is TRBJ2-3, with 13 bases matching TRBD2. The CDR3 extends over 12 amino acids. The trim removed 7 bases at V and 7 bases at J, leaving 2 bases unmatched. Germline V CDR1 and CDR2: SQVTM, ANQGSEA. The CDR3 protein is CSAGLAGNTQYF. DNA of the CDR3: TGCAGCGCGGGACTAGCGGGAAATACGCAGTATTTT.

The V call is TRBV20-1, the J call TRBJ1-3; D remains ambiguous. V shed 3 bases and J shed 4 bases, with 13 bases lying between them. Germline assignment: CDR1 DFQATT and CDR2 SNEGSKA (reference sequence). The CDR3 runs 14 residues. The CDR3 sequence: CSASYEGVGNTIYF. CDR3 DNA sequence: TGCAGTGCTAGTTATGAGGGCGTGGGAAACACCATATATTTT.

The chain recombines TRBV6-5 with TRBJ1-2; TRBD1 is a possible D gene (5 bases). CDR3 length: 12 residues. The V and J ends lost 10 bases and 4 bases respectively, with 13 bases between them. Germline-derived CDR1 and CDR2 are MNHEY and SVGAGI. In DNA form, the CDR3 reads TGTGCCACTAAGCAGGGAAGCTATGGCTACACCTTC. This encodes CATKQGSYGYTF.

In nucleotides, the CDR3 is TGCAGCGGGACACAACTCACCCTGAACACTGAAGCTTTCTTT. Translated: CSGTQLTLNTEAFF. The chain has TRBV29-1 and TRBJ1-1; tentatively, D is TRBD1 (5 bases). Germline CDR1 is SQVTM and CDR2 is ANQGSEA. V was cut by 7 bases and J by 0 bases, with 15 bases left in between. The CDR3 loop spans 14 amino acids.

This clone was observed once. The chain employs TRBV30 and TRBJ2-1; D perhaps matches TRBD1 (5 bases). The germline gives CDR1 GTSNPN, CDR2 SVGIG (reference sequence). The germline V and J ends were trimmed by 4 bases and 9 bases, with 19 bases remaining between them. The CDR3 contains 14 residues. In DNA form, the CDR3 reads TGTGCCTGGATTCGTGGGCAGGGATGGGGTGAGCAGTTCTTC. This encodes CAWIRGQGWGEQFF.

This chain links TRBV9 with TRBJ1-2; the D is unclear. The germline V gene encodes CDR1 SGDLS and CDR2 YYNGEE. CDR3 length: 11 amino acids. V was pared by 0 bases and J by 7 bases, with 4 bases between. This CDR3 is CASSVAIGYTF. The CDR3 DNA follows: TGTGCCAGCAGCGTAGCTATTGGCTACACCTTC.

This clone was found a few times. The chain carries TRBV7-2 and TRBJ1-6; D might be TRBD1 (5 bases). The CDR3 has 18 amino acids. Trimming cost V 3 bases and J 2 bases, with 17 bases left between them. Germline V gene lookup returns CDR1 SGHTA and CDR2 FQGNSA. The DNA for the CDR3 is TGTGCCAGCAGCTTGGATGGGGGGAGTACGACCTATAATTCACCCCTCCACTTT. Its translation is CASSLDGGSTTYNSPLHF.

This chain connects TRBV18 to TRBJ2-1, with D possibly being TRBD2 (6 bases). V gave up 1 base and J gave up 1 base, with 14 bases separating them. The CDR3 is made up of 17 amino acids. CDR1 is KGHSH and CDR2 is LQKENI in the germline V gene. This CDR3 reads CASSPRAIAASYNEQFF. CDR3 DNA sequence: TGTGCCAGCTCACCACGGGCCATAGCGGCTTCCTACAATGAGCAGTTCTTC. Full variable domain (missing parts from reference TRBV18 and TRBJ2-1): NAGVMQNPRHLVRRRGQEARLRCSPMKGHSHVYWYRQLPEEGLKFMVYLQKENIIDESGMPKERFSAEFPKEGPSILRIQQVVRGDSAAYFCASSPRAIAASYNEQFFGPGTRLTVL.

As to this clone: One junction end does not reproduce the germline sequence, and a read error may be involved. This CDR3 is CASSTTRQAHNQSQHF. The DNA of the CDR3 is TGTGCCAGCAGTACGACTCGACAGGCGCACAATCAGTCCCAGCATTTT. V usage is TRBV2 and J usage is TRBJ1-5; D perhaps matches TRBD1 (6 bases). Germline CDR1 SNHLY, CDR2 FYNNEI. There are 16 residues in the CDR3.

This rearrangement joins TRBV7-9 to TRBJ2-1; TRBD1 might be the D (6 bases). The CDR3 has 13 residues. Germline CDR1 is SEHNR and CDR2 is FQNEAQ (reference sequence). The V end lost 2 bases, the J end lost 10 bases, and 12 bases lay between the germline ends. In DNA, the CDR3 is TGTGCCAGCAGCTTACCAGGGGCGCGGGAGCAGTTCTTC. Amino acids: CASSLPGAREQFF.

This chain links TRBV5-1 with TRBJ1-2; 10 positions agree with TRBD1. The CDR3 is 16 amino acids. V lost 4 bases to trimming and J lost 6 bases; unmatched junction nucleotides: 12. Per the germline V gene, CDR1 is SGHRS and CDR2 is YFSETQ. CDR3 DNA: TGCGCCAGCAGCACCGAACGGGACAGGGGTTCTCATGGCTACACCTTC. Amino acids: CASSTERDRGSHGYTF. The whole variable domain, filled in from reference TRBV5-1 and TRBJ1-2, reads KAGVTQTPRYLIKTRGQQVTLSCSPISGHRSVSWYQQTPGQGLQFLFEYFSETQRNKGNFPGRFSGRQFSNSRSEMNVSTLELGDSALYLCASSTERDRGSHGYTFGSGTRLTVV.

This clone showed up just once. This chain joins TRBV24-1 and TRBJ2-1; TRBD2 aligns across 9 bases. The V and J ends lost 7 bases and 8 bases, in that order; junction bases with no gene match: 11. Germline CDR1 reads KGHDR; CDR2 reads SFDVKD. The CDR3 sequence is 15 residues long. CDR3 amino acids: CATSPTSGQGHEQFF. The CDR3 nucleotides read TGTGCCACCAGCCCAACTAGCGGGCAGGGACATGAGCAGTTCTTC.

For the CDR3, the DNA is TGTGCCAGCAGCCTCGGGAGGGCAGTGAACACTGAAGCTTTCTTT. It codes for CASSLGRAVNTEAFF. The V call is TRBV4-2, the J call TRBJ1-1; D remains unclear. CDR1 is LGHNA and CDR2 is YNFKEQ in the germline V gene. Trimming took off 4 bases at V and 0 bases at J, with 12 bases between the two ends. This CDR3 region has 15 residues.

This clone was seen only a few times. The J gene is TRBJ2-7, the V gene TRBV5-1; weak D call: TRBD2 (5 bases). Looked up from germline, CDR1 is SGHRS and CDR2 is YFSETQ. The germline V and J ends were trimmed by 0 bases and 2 bases, with 9 bases remaining between them. This CDR3 is built from 14 residues. The CDR3 region has the DNA TGCGCCAGCAGCTTGGCCGGAGGTCCCTACGAGCAGTACTTC. Encoded protein: CASSLAGGPYEQYF.

CDR3 DNA: TGTGCCAGCAGCCCTACCCAGGGCAATGAGCAGTTCTTC. Protein product: CASSPTQGNEQFF. J is TRBJ2-1 and V is TRBV4-2, with D possibly TRBD1 on 5 matching bases. The length of the CDR3 is 13 residues. The V gene lost 4 bases and the J gene lost 6 bases, with 10 bases spanning the gap. Germline lookup yields CDR1 LGHNA and CDR2 YNFKEQ.

V gene TRBV27 combines with J gene TRBJ1-4; D unclear. Trimming removed 7 bases from V and 4 bases from J, with 13 bases in between. This CDR3 contains 14 residues. Germline values: CDR1 MNHEY, CDR2 SMNVEV (reference sequence). The CDR3 region is CASKGSTLNEKLFF. The CDR3 region has the DNA TGTGCCAGCAAAGGGAGCACCCTTAATGAAAAACTGTTTTTT.

This chain joins TRBV2 and TRBJ1-2, with D maybe TRBD1 (5 bases). The V gene's germline CDR1 is SNHLY and CDR2 FYNNEI. The CDR3 spans 14 residues. V was shortened by 6 bases and J by 4 bases, with 15 bases between the two germline ends. For the CDR3, the DNA is TGTGCCAGCAGGACAACCGGGGGTTTCTATGGCTACACCTTC. Its translation is CASRTTGGFYGYTF. The full variable domain, its missing parts supplied by reference TRBV2 and TRBJ1-2, is EPEVTQTPSHQVTQMGQEVILRCVPISNHLYFYWYRQILGQKVEFLVSFYNNEISEKSEIFDDQFSVERPDGSNFTLKIRSTKLEDSAMYFCASRTTGGFYGYTFGSGTRLTVV.

The chain links TRBV4-3 to TRBJ2-1, with 8 bases identical to TRBD1. CDR1 LGHNA and CDR2 YSLEER come from the germline V gene. J gave up 8 bases and V 3 bases, and 6 bases lay outside the gene matches. The CDR3 totals 14 residues. This chain's CDR3 is CASSHRQGQDEQFF. CDR3 bases: TGCGCCAGCAGCCACAGACAGGGGCAAGATGAGCAGTTCTTC.

This chain joins TRBV24-1 and TRBJ1-2; D is undetermined. V was clipped by 4 bases and J by 2 bases, with 10 bases between them. The CDR3 loop spans 14 amino acids. The germline gives CDR1 KGHDR, CDR2 SFDVKD. The CDR3 protein is CATSERRINYGYTF. DNA of the CDR3: TGTGCCACCAGTGAAAGGCGGATCAACTATGGCTACACCTTC.

The chain carries TRBV5-4 and TRBJ2-3; 8 nucleotides match TRBD2. Germline assignment: CDR1 SGHNT and CDR2 YYREEE (reference sequence). The CDR3 runs 16 residues. V shed 0 bases, J shed 4 bases, and the junction held 7 bases outside the gene matches. CDR3 coding DNA: TGTGCCAGCAGCTTGGGCGGCAATAGCGGGGCAGATACGCAGTATTTT. As protein: CASSLGGNSGADTQYF.

The chain uses TRBV6-5 and TRBJ1-1, with unresolved D. V was shortened by 1 base and J by 5 bases, with 11 bases between the two germline ends. This CDR3 comprises 14 residues. Per the germline V gene, CDR1 is MNHEY and CDR2 is SVGAGI. The CDR3 spells CASSYWGGRTEAFF. Written as DNA, the CDR3 is TGTGCCAGCAGTTACTGGGGAGGACGGACTGAAGCTTTCTTT.

This chain joins TRBV10-2 and TRBJ2-7, with no clear D. This CDR3 contains 14 residues. CDR1 is WSHSY and CDR2 is SAAADI in the germline V gene. The V end was cut by 7 bases, the J end by 0 bases, with 13 bases between. In nucleotides, the CDR3 is TGCGCCAGCACCCTGGGCACCAGCTCCTACGAGCAGTACTTC. It translates to CASTLGTSSYEQYF.

The chain recombines TRBV6-5 with TRBJ2-1; 10 bases align to TRBD2. Germline V gene lookup returns CDR1 MNHEY and CDR2 SVGAGI. Trimming at V came to 7 bases and at J to 12 bases, leaving 15 bases not matched to a gene. The CDR3 contains 15 residues. For the CDR3, the DNA is TGTGCCAGCACCTCGGCGGCTAGCGGGAGAGGTGGGCAGTTCTTC. As protein: CASTSAASGRGGQFF.

The chain joins TRBV6-5 to TRBJ2-7; possibly TRBD1 for D (6 bases). CDR3 length: 15 amino acids. CDR1 and CDR2 from the germline V gene are MNHEY and SVGAGI. Trimming removed 5 bases from V and 0 bases from J, with 14 bases in between. CDR3 in amino acids: CASSRYTGSSYEQYF. CDR3 bases: TGTGCCAGCAGTCGTTACACAGGGAGCTCCTACGAGCAGTACTTC.

CDR3 coding DNA: TGTGCCAGCAGCCAGATAACTTCCCGTCGGGAGACCCAGTACTTC. It translates to CASSQITSRRETQYF. The chain employs TRBV3-1 (or the pseudogene TRBV3-2) and TRBJ2-5; no firm D call. Per germline, CDR1 LGHDT and CDR2 YNNKEL (reference sequence). CDR3 length: 15 residues. V was clipped by 3 bases and J by 5 bases, with 16 bases between them.

The chain links TRBV6-2 or TRBV6-3 to TRBJ1-5; TRBD1 is a possible D gene (6 bases). The CDR3 extends over 16 amino acids. Trimming took 6 bases from V and 3 from J, leaving 18 bases between them. Looked up from germline, CDR1 is MNHEY and CDR2 is SVGEGT. The CDR3 here is CASSHTTGIDNQPQHF. As DNA, the CDR3 is TGTGCCAGCAGCCATACTACAGGGATCGACAATCAGCCCCAGCATTTT.

The chain uses TRBV6-5 and TRBJ2-7, with TRBD1 identical over 9 bases. CDR3 length: 14 residues. Trimming at V came to 7 bases and at J to 5 bases, leaving 9 bases not matched to a gene. CDR1 and CDR2 (germline): MNHEY, SVGAGI. The CDR3 here is CASTPGQGRHEQYF. The DNA of the CDR3 is TGTGCCAGCACCCCAGGACAGGGGCGCCACGAGCAGTACTTC.